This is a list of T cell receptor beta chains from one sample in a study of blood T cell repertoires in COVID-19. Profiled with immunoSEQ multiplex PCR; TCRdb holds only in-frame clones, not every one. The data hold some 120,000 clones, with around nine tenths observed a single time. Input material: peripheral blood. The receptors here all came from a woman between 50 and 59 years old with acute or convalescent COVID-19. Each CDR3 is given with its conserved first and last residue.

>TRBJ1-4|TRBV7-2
CASSLAMGPPNEKLFF
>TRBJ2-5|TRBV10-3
CAISPSRASGAETQYF
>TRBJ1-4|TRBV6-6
CASSSDRGYEKLFF
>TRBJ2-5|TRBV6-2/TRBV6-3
CASSADSQETQYF
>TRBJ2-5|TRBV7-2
CASSFQGAEETQYF
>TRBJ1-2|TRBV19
CASTPTSGPSYGYTF
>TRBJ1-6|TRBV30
CAGTGGASSYNSPLHF
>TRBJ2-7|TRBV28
CASTLQGGAVYEQYF
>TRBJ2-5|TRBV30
CAWSVSGQGRETQYF
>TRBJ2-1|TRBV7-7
CASSLGGGYNEQFF
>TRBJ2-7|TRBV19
CASSMGQGYEQYF
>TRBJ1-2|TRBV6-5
CASSYSRAGGYGYTF
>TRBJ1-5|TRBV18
CASSPQFTGSQPQHF
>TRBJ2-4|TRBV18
CASSGAGGHKNIQYF
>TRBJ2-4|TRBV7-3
CASSFNPGQQNIQYF
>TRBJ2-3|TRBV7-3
CASSISSTDTQYF
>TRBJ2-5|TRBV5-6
CASSLRLAGGPGSKTQYF
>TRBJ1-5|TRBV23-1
CASAQRQPQHF
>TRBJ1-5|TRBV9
CASSEGGSWDQPQHF
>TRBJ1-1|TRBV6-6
CASSFPGNTEAFF
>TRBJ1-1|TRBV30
CAWMAGPWNTEAFF
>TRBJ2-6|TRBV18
CASSPSQGAGANVLTF
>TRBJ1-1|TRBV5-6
CASSLGAGHTEAFF
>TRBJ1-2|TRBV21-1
CASSKGWDRIPYGYTF
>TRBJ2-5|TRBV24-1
CATSDGLAQETQYF
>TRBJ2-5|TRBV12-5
CASGLGGEVETQYF
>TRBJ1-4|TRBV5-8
CASSRLQGAREKLFF
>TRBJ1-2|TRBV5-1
CASSTGDSHGYTF
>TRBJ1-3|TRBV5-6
CASRGMTGAGNTIYF
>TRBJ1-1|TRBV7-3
CASSFGQGTEAFF
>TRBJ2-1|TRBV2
CASKTVPYNEQFF
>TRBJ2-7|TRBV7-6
CASSLWENGYEQYF
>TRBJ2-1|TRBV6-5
CASSPGNEQFF
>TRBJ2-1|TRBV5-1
CASSPEAGARNEQFF
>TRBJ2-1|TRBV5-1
CASSLDSNEQFF
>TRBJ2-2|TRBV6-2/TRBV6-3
CASSPVSGGAGELFF
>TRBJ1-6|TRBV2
CASCGENNSPLHF
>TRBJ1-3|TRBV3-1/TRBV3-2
CASSPTRGPGNTIYF
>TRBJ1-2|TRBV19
CASSILGLNRGGNYGYTF
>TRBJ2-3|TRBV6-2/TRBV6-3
CASSYGAGDTDTQYF